The T cell receptor (beta chain) described here comes from a study of blood T cell repertoires in COVID-19. Study details: Some COVID-19 samples were acute and others convalescent; all came from the United States, Italy and Spain. PBMCs, B-cell-depleted T cells, or T cells were the source of the cDNA or gDNA that made up the material.

Trimming removed 3 bases at V and 1 base at J, with 9 bases between. Germline loops: CDR1 ENHRY, CDR2 SYGVKD. This CDR3 contains 14 residues. Original methodology: Reference gene primer amplification yielded estimated nucleated cell counts. Method: immunoSEQ multiplex PCR; TCRdb's copy keeps in-frame clones and lacks some. For V, J and clone size, that table is used; D and trimming come from the DNA. The profile shows about 130,000 clones, 80% to 85% of them singletons. Material for sequencing was peripheral blood. The origin of this receptor is a woman in her forties or fifties with acute or convalescent COVID-19. The chain uses TRBV10-3 and TRBJ1-2; D not certain. CDR3: CAISEGNSNYGYTF. CDR3 DNA sequence: TGTGCCATCAGTGAAGGTAACAGTAACTATGGCTACACCTTC.